This entry concerns a single T cell receptor (beta chain). The antigen is not known. With 60 Vbeta and 13 Jbeta primers, the PCR was carried out. Original methodology: Unique TCR beta chains totaled some 80 million in a later count, with around 11 million of them shared. TCRdb's table, derived via immunoSEQ multiplex PCR, lists solely in-frame clones and lacks some. V and J calls plus clone size are reproduced from that table; the DNA served to infer D and trimming. The sample gives under 150,000 clones, approximately 68% of which show up once; 3.5% to 5% is in the top ten. The CDR3 sequence is 14 residues long. The junction had 3 bases not matched to a gene; V was cut back by 4 bases and J by 0 bases. The germline CDR1 and CDR2 sequences are SGDLS and YYNGEE. The data are from a study of cytomegalovirus exposure and HLA in healthy donors. Findings of the study overall: Accurate prediction of most subjects' HLA-A and HLA-B alleles from TCR beta sequences was reported. Solely CMV serostatus was available to characterize immune exposure. There were several of the most significant clusters that appeared linked to common viral pathogens in a later analysis.

This sequence joins TRBV9 and TRBJ1-1; TRBD1 matches at 7 bases. The sequence was obtained from a man aged 60-69 years in good health and CMV-seronegative. Sequenced sample: PBMCs. CDR3 amino acids: CASSPGTVNTEAFF. The DNA for the CDR3 is TGTGCCAGCAGCCCGGGGACAGTGAACACTGAAGCTTTCTTT.